This T cell receptor beta chain was identified during a study of a mutant IDH1 vaccine in newly diagnosed glioma. Study-wide background: Vaccines were first given 4-6 weeks after radiotherapy alone, or with temozolomide cycles.

V lost 4 bases and J 7 bases, leaving 16 bases between the germline ends. Germline lookup yields CDR1 LNHDA and CDR2 SQIVND (reference sequence). The CDR3 covers 14 residues. The data were produced by immunoSEQ multiplex PCR, yet TCRdb's version contains in-frame clones alone and is incomplete. The profile shows about 83,000 clones, over 75% of them singletons. As for time point: week 5, during vaccination. The vaccine gave 300 ug of a 20-mer mutant IDH1 peptide subcutaneously per dose. About this clone: The antigen remains unidentified.

The rearrangement links TRBV19 to TRBJ1-1; D ambiguous. This TCR came from a woman in her forties or fifties with glioma. The sequencing used PBMCs, collected from a glioma patient whose treatment included an IDH1 peptide vaccine. The CDR3 spells CASSRADWKGEAFF. The CDR3 nucleotides are TGTGCCAGTAGTAGGGCTGACTGGAAGGGTGAAGCTTTCTTT.